This T cell receptor (beta chain) was captured in a study of patients and donors after allogeneic stem cell transplantation. TCRdb re-derived calls from the RT-PCR reads in MiXCR, one entry per CDR3 protein. The sample consists of under 200,000 distinct CDR3 sequences, around 30% of them appearing once. This CDR3 spans 17 amino acids. Trimming removed 3 bases from V and 6 bases from J; junction bases left unmatched: 7. The specimen sequenced was blood, either unsorted or a sorted T cell fraction (not recorded which). This clonotype originated in a human donor who was either an allogeneic HSCT recipient or a stem cell or donor lymphocyte infusion donor (not recorded which). It is not recorded whose cells these are; they may come from a transplant donor. V usage is TRBV12-3 or TRBV12-4 and J usage is TRBJ2-4; TRBD2 agrees at 14 bases. The CDR3 region is CASSFPRLAGGLNIQYF. As DNA, the CDR3 is TGTGCCAGCAGTTTCCCCAGACTAGCGGGAGGGTTAAACATTCAGTACTTC.